The source of this T cell receptor (beta chain) is a study of blood T cell repertoires in COVID-19. Clones were read by immunoSEQ multiplex PCR, and TCRdb kept only the in-frame ones, dropping some. The repertoire holds 90,000 to 120,000 clones, with around 85% as singletons. Germline-derived CDR1 and CDR2 are SGHKS and YYEKEE (reference sequence). The CDR3 is made up of 17 amino acids. The trim removed 4 bases at V and 4 bases at J, leaving 11 bases unmatched. The receptor comes from a woman older than 75 with active or convalescent COVID-19. The sequenced sample was peripheral blood. The rearrangement uses TRBV5-5 and TRBJ2-7; TRBD2 aligns across 13 bases. CDR3 DNA sequence: TGTGCCAGCAGCCCTGGACTAGCGGGGGAAATGTCTTACGAGCAGTACTTC. It is translated as CASSPGLAGEMSYEQYF.